This T cell receptor beta chain appears in the sequencing data of a study of blood T cell repertoires in COVID-19. For the study at large: Samples representing acute and convalescent COVID-19 were sourced from the United States, Italy and Spain. PBMCs, B-cell-depleted T cells, or T cells were the source of the cDNA or gDNA that made up the material.

Germline lookup yields CDR1 MNHEY and CDR2 SVGAGI. The CDR3 length is 11 residues. Trimming stripped 7 bases from V and 7 bases from J, with 10 bases between. Only in-frame clones appear in the TCRdb table, and some are missing; sequencing was by immunoSEQ multiplex PCR. The sample lists some 200,000 clones; roughly 84% were seen once. This receptor was obtained from a woman older than 75 with COVID-19, enrolled during active disease. The chain links TRBV6-5 to TRBJ1-1; no reliable D call. The sequencing input was peripheral blood. CDR3 bases: TGTGCCAGCAAAAGGGCGGGTGAAGCTTTCTTT. As protein: CASKRAGEAFF.